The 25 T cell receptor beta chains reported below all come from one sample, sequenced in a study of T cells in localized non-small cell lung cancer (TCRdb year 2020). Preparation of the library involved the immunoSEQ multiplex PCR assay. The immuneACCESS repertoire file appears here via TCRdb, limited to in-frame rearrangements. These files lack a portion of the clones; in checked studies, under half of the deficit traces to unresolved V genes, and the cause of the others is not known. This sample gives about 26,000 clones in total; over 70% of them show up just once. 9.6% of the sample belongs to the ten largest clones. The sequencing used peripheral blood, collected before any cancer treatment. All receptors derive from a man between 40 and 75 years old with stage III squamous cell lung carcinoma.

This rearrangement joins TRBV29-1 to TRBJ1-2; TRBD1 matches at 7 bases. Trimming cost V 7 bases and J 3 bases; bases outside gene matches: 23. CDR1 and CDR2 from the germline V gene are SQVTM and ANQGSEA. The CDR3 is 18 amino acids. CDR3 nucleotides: TGCAGCGCTGAGGGGTGGCCCGGGGACAGATCCGGGGACTATGGCTACACCTTC. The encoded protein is CSAEGWPGDRSGDYGYTF.

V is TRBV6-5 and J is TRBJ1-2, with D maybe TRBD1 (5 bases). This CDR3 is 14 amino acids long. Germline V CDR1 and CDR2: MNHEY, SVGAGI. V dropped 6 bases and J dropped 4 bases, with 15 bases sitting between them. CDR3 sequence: CASSRDGTIYGYTF. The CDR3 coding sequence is TGTGCCAGCAGCCGCGACGGGACGATCTATGGCTACACCTTC.

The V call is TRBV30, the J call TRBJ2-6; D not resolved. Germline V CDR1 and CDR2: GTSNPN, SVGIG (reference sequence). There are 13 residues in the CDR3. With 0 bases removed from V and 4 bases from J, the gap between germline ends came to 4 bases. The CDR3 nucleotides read TGTGCCTGGAGTGTATGGGGGGCCAACGTCCTGACTTTC. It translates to CAWSVWGANVLTF.

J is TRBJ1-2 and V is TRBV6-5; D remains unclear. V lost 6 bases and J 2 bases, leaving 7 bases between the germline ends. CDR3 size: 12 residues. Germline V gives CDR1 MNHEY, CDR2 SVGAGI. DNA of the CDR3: TGTGCCAGCAGGGAGAAGAACTATGGCTACACCTTC. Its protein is CASREKNYGYTF.

The DNA of the CDR3 is TGTGCCAGTAGTAAAGGCCCCGGTCAAAGGGTGTATGGCTACACCTTC. It specifies CASSKGPGQRVYGYTF. This chain connects TRBV19 to TRBJ1-2; no firm D call. Germline CDR1 and CDR2: LNHDA and SQIVND (reference sequence). The CDR3 is 16 amino acids. With 4 bases removed from V and 5 bases from J, the gap between germline ends came to 20 bases.

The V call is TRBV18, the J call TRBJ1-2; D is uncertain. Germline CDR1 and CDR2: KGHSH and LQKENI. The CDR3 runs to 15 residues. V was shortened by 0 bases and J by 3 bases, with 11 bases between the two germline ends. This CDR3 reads CASSPPNKGDYGYTF. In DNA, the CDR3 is TGTGCCAGCTCACCACCGAATAAGGGAGACTATGGCTACACCTTC. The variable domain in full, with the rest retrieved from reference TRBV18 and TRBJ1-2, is NAGVMQNPRHLVRRRGQEARLRCSPMKGHSHVYWYRQLPEEGLKFMVYLQKENIIDESGMPKERFSAEFPKEGPSILRIQQVVRGDSAAYFCASSPPNKGDYGYTFGSGTRLTVV.

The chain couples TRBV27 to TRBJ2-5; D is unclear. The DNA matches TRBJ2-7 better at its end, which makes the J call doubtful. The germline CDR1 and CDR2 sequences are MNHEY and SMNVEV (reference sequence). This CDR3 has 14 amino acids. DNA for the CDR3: TGTGCCAGCAGTTTATCACTCGGCGGATACGAGCAGTACTTC. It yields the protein CASSLSLGGYEQYF.

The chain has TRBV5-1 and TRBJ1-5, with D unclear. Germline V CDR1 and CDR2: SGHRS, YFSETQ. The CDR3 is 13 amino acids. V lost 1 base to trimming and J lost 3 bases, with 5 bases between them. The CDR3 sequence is CASSLTLNQPQHF. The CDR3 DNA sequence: TGCGCCAGCAGCTTGACCCTCAATCAGCCCCAGCATTTT.

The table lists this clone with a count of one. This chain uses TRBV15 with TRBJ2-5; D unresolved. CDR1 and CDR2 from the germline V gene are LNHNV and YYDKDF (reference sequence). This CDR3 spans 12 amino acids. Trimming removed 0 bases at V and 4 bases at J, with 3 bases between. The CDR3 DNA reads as TGTGCCACCAGCAGAGATGTAGAGACCCAGTACTTC. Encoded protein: CATSRDVETQYF. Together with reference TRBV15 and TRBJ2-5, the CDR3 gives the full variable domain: DAMVIQNPRYQVTQFGKPVTLSCSQTLNHNVMYWYQQKSSQAPKLLFHYYDKDFNNEADTPDNFQSRRPNTSFCFLDIRSPGLGDTAMYLCATSRDVETQYFGPGTRLLVL.

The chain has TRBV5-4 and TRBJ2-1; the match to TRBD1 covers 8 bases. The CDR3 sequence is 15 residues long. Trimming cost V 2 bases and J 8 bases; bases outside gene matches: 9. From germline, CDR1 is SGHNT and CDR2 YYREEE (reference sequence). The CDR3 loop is CASSFPGQVLDEQFF. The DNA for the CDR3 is TGTGCCAGCAGCTTTCCGGGACAGGTACTTGATGAGCAGTTCTTC.

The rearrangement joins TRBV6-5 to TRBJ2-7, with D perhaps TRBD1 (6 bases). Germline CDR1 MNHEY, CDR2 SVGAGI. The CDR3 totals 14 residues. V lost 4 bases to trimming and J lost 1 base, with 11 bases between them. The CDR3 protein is CASSFEGVSYEQYV. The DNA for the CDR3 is TGTGCCAGCAGTTTTGAGGGGGTTTCCTACGAGCAGTACGTC.

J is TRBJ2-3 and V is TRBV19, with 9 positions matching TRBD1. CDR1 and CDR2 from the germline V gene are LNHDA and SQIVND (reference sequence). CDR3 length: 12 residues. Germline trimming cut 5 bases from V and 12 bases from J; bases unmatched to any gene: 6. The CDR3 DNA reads TGTGCCAGTAGTCCCGGGACAGGGTTTCAGTATTTT. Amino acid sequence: CASSPGTGFQYF.

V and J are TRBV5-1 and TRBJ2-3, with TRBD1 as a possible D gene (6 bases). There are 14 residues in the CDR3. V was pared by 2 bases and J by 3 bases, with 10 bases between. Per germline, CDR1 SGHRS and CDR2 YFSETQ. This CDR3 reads CASSFQGKTDTQYF. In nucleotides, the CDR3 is TGCGCCAGCAGCTTCCAGGGGAAGACAGATACGCAGTATTTT.

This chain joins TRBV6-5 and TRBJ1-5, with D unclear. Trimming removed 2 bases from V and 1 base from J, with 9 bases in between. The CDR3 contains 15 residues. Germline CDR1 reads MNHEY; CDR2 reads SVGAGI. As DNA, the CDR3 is TGTGCCAGCAGTTACAGTTATCGGAGCAATCAGCCCCAGCATTTT. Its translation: CASSYSYRSNQPQHF.

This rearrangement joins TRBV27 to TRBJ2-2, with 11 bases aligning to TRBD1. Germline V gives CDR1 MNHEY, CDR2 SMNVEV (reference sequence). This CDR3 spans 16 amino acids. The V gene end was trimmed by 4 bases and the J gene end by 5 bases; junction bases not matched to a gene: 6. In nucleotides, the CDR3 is TGTGCCAGCAGTTCCCTAGGACAGGGGGCTACCGGGGAGCTGTTTTTT. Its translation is CASSSLGQGATGELFF.

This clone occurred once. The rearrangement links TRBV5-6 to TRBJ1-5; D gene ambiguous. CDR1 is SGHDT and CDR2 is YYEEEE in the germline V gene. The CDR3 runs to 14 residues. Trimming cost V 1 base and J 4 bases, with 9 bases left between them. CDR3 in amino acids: CASSLSQKNQPQHF. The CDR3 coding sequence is TGTGCCAGCAGCTTGAGTCAGAAGAATCAGCCCCAGCATTTT.

CDR3 in DNA: TGTGCCAGTAATGACGGGAGCTCCTACAATGAGCAGTTCTTC. Amino acid sequence: CASNDGSSYNEQFF. The chain carries TRBV19 and TRBJ2-1; weak D call: TRBD2 (6 bases). The V and J ends lost 7 bases and 0 bases respectively, with 10 bases between them. This CDR3 has 14 amino acids. Germline-derived CDR1 and CDR2 are LNHDA and SQIVND (reference sequence). Filled out from reference TRBV19 and TRBJ2-1, the complete variable domain reads DGGITQSPKYLFRKEGQNVTLSCEQNLNHDAMYWYRQDPGQGLRLIYYSQIVNDFQKGDIAEGYSVSREKKESFPLTVTSAQKNPTAFYLCASNDGSSYNEQFFGPGTRLTVL.

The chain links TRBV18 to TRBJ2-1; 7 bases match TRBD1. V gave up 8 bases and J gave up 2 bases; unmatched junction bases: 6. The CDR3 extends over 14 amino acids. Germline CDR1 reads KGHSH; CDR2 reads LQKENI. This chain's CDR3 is CASANQGAYNEQFF. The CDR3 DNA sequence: TGTGCCAGCGCCAATCAGGGGGCCTACAATGAGCAGTTCTTC.

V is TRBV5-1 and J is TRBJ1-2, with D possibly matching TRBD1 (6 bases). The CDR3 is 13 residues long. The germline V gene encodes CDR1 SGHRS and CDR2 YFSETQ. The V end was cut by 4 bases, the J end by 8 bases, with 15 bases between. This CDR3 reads CASSPLGGGGYTF. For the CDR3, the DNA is TGCGCCAGCAGCCCTCTAGGTGGGGGCGGCTACACCTTC.

The CDR3 sequence is CSARPLGGYTF. CDR3 in DNA: TGCAGTGCTAGGCCCTTGGGTGGCTACACCTTC. The chain carries TRBV20-1 and TRBJ1-2; no clear D. The CDR3 has 11 residues. Between the trimmed V and J ends, which lost 3 bases and 7 bases, there was a span of 9 bases. From germline, CDR1 is DFQATT and CDR2 SNEGSKA (reference sequence).

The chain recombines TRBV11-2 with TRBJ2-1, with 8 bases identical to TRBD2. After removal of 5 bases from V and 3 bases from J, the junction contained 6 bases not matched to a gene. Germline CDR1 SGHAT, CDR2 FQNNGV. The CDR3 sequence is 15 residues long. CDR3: CASSLLLADYNEQFF. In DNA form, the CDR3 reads TGTGCCAGCAGCCTGTTACTAGCGGACTACAATGAGCAGTTCTTC.

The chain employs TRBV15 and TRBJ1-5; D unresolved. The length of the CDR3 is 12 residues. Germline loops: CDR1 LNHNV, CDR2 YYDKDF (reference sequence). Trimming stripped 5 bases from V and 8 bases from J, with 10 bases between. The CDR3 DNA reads TGTGCCACCAGCGCGCCCGCGAAGCCCCAGCATTTT. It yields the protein CATSAPAKPQHF.

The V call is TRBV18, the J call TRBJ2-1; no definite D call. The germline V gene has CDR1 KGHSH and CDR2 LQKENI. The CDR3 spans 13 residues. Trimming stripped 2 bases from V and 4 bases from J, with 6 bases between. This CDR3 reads CASSPTGYNEQFF. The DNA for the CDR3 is TGTGCCAGCTCACCAACCGGGTACAATGAGCAGTTCTTC.

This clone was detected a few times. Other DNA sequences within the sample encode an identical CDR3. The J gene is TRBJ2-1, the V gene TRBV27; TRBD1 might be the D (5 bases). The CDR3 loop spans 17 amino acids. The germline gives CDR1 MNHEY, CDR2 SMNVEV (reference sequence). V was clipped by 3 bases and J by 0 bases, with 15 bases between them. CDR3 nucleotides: TGTGCCAGCAGTTTGGTTAAGGGGTCGAGCTCCTACAATGAGCAGTTCTTC. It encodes CASSLVKGSSSYNEQFF.

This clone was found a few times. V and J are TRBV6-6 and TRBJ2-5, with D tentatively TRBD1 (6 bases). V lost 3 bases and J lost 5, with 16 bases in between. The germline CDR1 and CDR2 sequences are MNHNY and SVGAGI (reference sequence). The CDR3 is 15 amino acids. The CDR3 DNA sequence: TGTGCCAGCAGTTATGGGGGCCGTGGGGTCGAGACCCAGTACTTC. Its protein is CASSYGGRGVETQYF.